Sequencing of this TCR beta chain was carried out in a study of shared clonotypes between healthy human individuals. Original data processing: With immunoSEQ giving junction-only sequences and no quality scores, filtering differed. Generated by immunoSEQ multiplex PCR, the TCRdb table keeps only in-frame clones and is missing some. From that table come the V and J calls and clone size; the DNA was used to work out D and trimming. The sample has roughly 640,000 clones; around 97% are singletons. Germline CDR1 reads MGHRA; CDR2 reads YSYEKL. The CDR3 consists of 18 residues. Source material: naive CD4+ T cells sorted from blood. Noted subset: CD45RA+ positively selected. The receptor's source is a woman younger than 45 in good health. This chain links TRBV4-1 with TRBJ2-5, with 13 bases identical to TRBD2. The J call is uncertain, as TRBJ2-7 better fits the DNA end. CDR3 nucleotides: TGCGCCAGCAGCCAAGAGACTAGCGGGAGGATGAGATCCTACGAGCAGTACTTC. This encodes CASSQETSGRMRSYEQYF.